This T cell receptor beta chain was obtained from a study of CD8+CD57+ T cells in acquired aplastic anemia. Overall study results and limits: The number of CD8+ CDR3 sequences shared by patients and controls was twenty-nine. Researchers reported that CD8+ Simpson's diversity was not significantly different in patients versus controls.

This clonotype has more than one count but fewer than ten. The antigen is not known. Patients picked for sequencing had shown CD8+CD57+ cell expansion detected by flow cytometry. Germline assignment: CDR1 WSHSY and CDR2 SAAADI. The CDR3 has 15 residues. The J segment lost 1 base and the V segment lost 6 bases, leaving 2 bases of the junction unmatched. According to the study, genomic DNA was the template for TCR beta VDJ and CDR3 profiling. TCRdb analysed the reads with MiXCR anew, one entry per CDR3 protein. Of 180,000 or so distinct CDR3 sequences listed, 47% were seen once; the top ten hold under 1.2%.

The sequence came from a human donor with aplastic anemia. The genes are TRBV10-2 and TRBJ1-6, with 8 bases matching TRBD1. The sequenced sample was sorted CD4+, CD8+, or CD8+CD57+ T cells (not recorded which) from PBMCs. CDR3 residues: CASRDRVSYNSPLHF. DNA for the CDR3: TGCGCCAGCAGGGACAGGGTATCCTATAATTCACCCCTCCACTTT.